There are a few counts of the clone carrying this TCR beta chain. Its antigen is as yet unknown. These data originate in a study of beta chain features in type 1 diabetes. Study at large: Patients did not differ from healthy donors in age, gender or cell yield.

Study-wide results and limits: Patients showed naive, central memory and Treg TCRB repertoires that appeared more similar than those of healthy donors. VDJ junctions in type 1 diabetes patients carried more deletions and fewer insertions.

cDNA synthesis used the whole RNA isolate, giving expressed TCRB sequences. Assay: immunoSEQ multiplex PCR; the TCRdb copy retains only in-frame clones and omits some. The table shows hundreds of thousands of clones, with around 7.6% occurring only once. Trimming removed 3 bases from V and 3 bases from J, with 11 bases in between. In germline, CDR1 is LNHDA, CDR2 SQIVND (reference sequence). The CDR3 spans 14 residues. The authors sorted CD4+ naive, central memory, regulatory and stem cell-like memory cells via CD45RO/CCR7/CD25/CD127/CD95/CD27. Source material: central memory CD4+ T cells from blood. The chain uses TRBV19 and TRBJ1-2; D might be TRBD1 (5 bases). The TCR comes from a woman younger than 30 in good health. The CDR3 DNA follows: TGTGCCAGTAGTATCGCCAGGGAGGACTATGGCTACACCTTC. This gives the protein CASSIAREDYGYTF.